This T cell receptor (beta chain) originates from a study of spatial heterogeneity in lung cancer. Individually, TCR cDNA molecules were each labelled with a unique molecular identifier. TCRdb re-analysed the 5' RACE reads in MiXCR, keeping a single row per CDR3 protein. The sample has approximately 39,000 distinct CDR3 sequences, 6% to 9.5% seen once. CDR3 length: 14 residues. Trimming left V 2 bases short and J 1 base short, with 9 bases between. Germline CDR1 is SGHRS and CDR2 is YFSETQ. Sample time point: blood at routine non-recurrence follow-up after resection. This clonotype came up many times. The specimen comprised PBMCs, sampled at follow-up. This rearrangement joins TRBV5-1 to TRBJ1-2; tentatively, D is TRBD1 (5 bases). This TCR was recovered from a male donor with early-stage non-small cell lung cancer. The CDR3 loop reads CASSLMTVNYGYTF. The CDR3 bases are TGCGCCAGCAGCTTAATGACAGTTAACTATGGCTACACCTTC.